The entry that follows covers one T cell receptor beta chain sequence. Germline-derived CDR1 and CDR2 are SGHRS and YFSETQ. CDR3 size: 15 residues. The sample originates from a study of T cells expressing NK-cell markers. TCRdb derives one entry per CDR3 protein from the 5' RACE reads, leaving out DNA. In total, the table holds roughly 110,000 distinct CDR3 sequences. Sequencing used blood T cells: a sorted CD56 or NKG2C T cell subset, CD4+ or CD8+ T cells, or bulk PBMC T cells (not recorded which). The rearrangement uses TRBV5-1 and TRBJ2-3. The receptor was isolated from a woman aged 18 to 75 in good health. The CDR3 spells CASSWGQSYTDTQYF.